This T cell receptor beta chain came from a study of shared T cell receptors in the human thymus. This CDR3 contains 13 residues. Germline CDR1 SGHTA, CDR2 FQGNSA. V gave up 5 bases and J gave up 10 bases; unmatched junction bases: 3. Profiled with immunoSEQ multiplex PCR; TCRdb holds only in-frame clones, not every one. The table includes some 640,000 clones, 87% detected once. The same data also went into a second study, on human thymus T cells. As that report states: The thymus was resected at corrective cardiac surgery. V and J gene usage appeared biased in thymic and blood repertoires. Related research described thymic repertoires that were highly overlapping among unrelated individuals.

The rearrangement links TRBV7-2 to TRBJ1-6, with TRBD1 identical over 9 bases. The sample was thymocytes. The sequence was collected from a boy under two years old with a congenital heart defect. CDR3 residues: CASSPDRGSPLHF. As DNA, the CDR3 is TGTGCCAGCAGCCCGGACAGGGGATCACCCCTCCACTTT.